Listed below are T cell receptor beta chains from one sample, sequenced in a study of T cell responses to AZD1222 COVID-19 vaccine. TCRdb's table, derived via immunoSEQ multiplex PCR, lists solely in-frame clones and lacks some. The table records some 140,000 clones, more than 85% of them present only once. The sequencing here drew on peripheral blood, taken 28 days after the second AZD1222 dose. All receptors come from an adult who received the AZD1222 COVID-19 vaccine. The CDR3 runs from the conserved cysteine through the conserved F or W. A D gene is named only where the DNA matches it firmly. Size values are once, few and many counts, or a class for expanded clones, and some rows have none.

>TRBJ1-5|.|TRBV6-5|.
CASNPTVSNQPQHF
TGTGCCAGCAATCCGACTGTGAGCAATCAGCCCCAGCATTTT
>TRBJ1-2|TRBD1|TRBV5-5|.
CASSLVPLTGDGYTF
TGTGCCAGCAGCTTGGTCCCCCTGACAGGGGATGGCTACACCTTC
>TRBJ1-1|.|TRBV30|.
CAWSGFWGKDTEAFF
TGTGCCTGGAGTGGGTTTTGGGGGAAGGATACTGAAGCTTTCTTT
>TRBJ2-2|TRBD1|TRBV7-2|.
CASSLRLDRVPGELFF
TGTGCCAGCAGCTTGCGGCTGGACAGGGTCCCCGGGGAGCTGTTTTTT
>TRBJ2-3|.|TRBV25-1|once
CASSRGPAWDTQYF
TGTGCCAGCAGTAGGGGACCTGCGTGGGATACGCAGTATTTT
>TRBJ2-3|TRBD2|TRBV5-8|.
CASSLLAGGPMNTQYF
TGTGCCAGCAGCTTACTAGCGGGAGGGCCAATGAATACGCAGTATTTT
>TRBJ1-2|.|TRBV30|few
CAWNWGTGGWYGYTF
TGTGCCTGGAATTGGGGTACCGGGGGGTGGTATGGCTACACCTTC
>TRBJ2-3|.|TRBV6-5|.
CASSQPGTGGDTQYF
TGTGCCAGCAGTCAGCCTGGCACCGGGGGAGATACGCAGTATTTT
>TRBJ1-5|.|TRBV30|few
CAFAKGTGQPQHF
TGTGCCTTCGCCAAGGGAACAGGGCAGCCCCAGCATTTT
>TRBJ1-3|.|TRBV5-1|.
CASSLDGGNYDSGNTIYF
TGCGCCAGCAGCTTGGACGGCGGGAACTACGACTCTGGAAACACCATATATTTT
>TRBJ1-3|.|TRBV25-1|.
CASSEWANKGSGNTIYF
TGTGCCAGCAGTGAATGGGCCAATAAGGGTTCTGGAAACACCATATATTTT
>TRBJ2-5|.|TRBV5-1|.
CASRSGITQETQYF
TGCGCCAGCAGATCGGGGATTACGCAAGAGACCCAGTACTTC
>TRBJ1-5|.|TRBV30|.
CAWSRSSNQPQHF
TGTGCCTGGAGCAGGAGTAGCAATCAGCCCCAGCATTTT
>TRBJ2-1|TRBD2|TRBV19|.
CASSTKLAGGYNEQFF
TGTGCCAGTAGTACCAAACTAGCGGGGGGATACAATGAGCAGTTCTTC
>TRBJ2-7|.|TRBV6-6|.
CASSPTAYEQYF
TGTGCCAGCAGCCCTACAGCTTACGAGCAGTACTTC
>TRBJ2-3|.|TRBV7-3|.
CASSLASGAHTQYF
TGTGCCAGCAGCTTGGCGTCCGGGGCCCACACGCAGTATTTT
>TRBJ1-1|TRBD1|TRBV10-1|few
CASRDRLDTEAFF
TGCGCCAGCAGGGACAGGCTGGACACTGAAGCTTTCTTT
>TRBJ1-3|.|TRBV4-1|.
CASSHTGSSGNTIYF
TGCGCCAGCAGCCACACAGGAAGCTCTGGAAACACCATATATTTT
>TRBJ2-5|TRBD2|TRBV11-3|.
CASSIGTSGGTQETQYF
TGTGCCAGCAGCATCGGGACTAGCGGGGGGACCCAAGAGACCCAGTACTTC
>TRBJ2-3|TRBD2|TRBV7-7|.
CASSLRSGGTDTQYF
TGTGCTAGCAGCTTAAGGAGCGGGGGCACAGATACGCAGTATTTT
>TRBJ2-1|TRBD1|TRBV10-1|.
CASSEGTGGHNNEQFF
TGCGCCAGCAGTGAGGGGACAGGGGGGCACAACAATGAGCAGTTCTTC
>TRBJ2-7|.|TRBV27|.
CASSPERQIRSYEQYF
TGTGCCAGCAGTCCAGAACGACAGATACGCTCCTACGAGCAGTACTTC
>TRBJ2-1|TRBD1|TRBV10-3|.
CAISAGTGYNEQFF
TGTGCCATCAGTGCGGGGACAGGCTACAATGAGCAGTTCTTC
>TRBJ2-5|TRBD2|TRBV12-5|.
CASGLAPGLAGGNQETQYF
TGTGCTAGTGGTTTGGCCCCAGGACTAGCGGGGGGGAACCAAGAGACCCAGTACTTC
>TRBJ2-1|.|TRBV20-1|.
CSARMNEQFF
TGCAGTGCTAGAATGAATGAGCAGTTCTTC